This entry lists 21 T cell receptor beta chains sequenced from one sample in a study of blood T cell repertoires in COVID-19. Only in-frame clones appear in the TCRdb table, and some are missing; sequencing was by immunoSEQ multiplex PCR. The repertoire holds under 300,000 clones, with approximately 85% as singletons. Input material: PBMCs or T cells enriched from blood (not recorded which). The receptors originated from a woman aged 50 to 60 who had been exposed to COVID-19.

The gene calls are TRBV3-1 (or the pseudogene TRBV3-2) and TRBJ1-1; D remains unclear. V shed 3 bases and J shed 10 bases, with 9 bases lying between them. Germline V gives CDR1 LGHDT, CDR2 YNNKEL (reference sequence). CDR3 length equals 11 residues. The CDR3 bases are TGTGCCAGCAGCCACGGAGTCGGAGCTTTCTTT. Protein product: CASSHGVGAFF.

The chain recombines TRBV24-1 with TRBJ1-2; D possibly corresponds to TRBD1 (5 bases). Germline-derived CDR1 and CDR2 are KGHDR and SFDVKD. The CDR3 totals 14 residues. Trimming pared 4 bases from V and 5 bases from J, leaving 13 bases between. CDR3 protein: CATSDMTVRYGYTF. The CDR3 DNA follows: TGTGCCACCAGTGACATGACAGTCCGATATGGCTACACCTTC.

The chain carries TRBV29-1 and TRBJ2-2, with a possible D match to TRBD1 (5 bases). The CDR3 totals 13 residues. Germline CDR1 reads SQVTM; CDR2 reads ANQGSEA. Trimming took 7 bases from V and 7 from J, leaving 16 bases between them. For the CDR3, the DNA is TGCAGCGGGGCCAGGGCTAGGTTCGGGGAGCTGTTTTTT. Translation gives CSGARARFGELFF.

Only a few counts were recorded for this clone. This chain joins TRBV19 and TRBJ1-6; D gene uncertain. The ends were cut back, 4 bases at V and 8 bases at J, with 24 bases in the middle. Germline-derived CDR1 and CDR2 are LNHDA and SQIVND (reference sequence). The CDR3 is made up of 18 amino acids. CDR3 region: CASSTRSPLRGSDSPLHF. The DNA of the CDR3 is TGTGCCAGTAGTACCAGGTCTCCCCTTCGAGGGTCGGATTCACCCCTCCACTTT. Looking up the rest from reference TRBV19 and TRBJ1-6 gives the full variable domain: DGGITQSPKYLFRKEGQNVTLSCEQNLNHDAMYWYRQDPGQGLRLIYYSQIVNDFQKGDIAEGYSVSREKKESFPLTVTSAQKNPTAFYLCASSTRSPLRGSDSPLHFGNGTRLTVT.

This chain's CDR3 is CASSINTQGFGNQPQHF. The DNA for the CDR3 is TGTGCCAGCAGCATCAACACCCAGGGGTTTGGCAATCAGCCCCAGCATTTT. V and J are TRBV7-2 and TRBJ1-5; the D gene is possibly TRBD1 (6 bases). The CDR3 loop spans 17 amino acids. Germline CDR1 and CDR2: SGHTA and FQGNSA. Trimming pared 5 bases from V and 2 bases from J, leaving 19 bases between.

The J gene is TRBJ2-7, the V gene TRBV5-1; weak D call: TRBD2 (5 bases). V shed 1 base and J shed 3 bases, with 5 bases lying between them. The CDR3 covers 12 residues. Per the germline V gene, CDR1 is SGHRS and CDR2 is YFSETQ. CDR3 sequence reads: CASSLSGYEQYF. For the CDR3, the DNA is TGCGCCAGCAGCTTGAGCGGCTACGAGCAGTACTTC.

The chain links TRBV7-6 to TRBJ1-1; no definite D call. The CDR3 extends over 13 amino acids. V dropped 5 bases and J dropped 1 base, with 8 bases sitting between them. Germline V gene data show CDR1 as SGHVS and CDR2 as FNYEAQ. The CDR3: CASSPGENTEAFF. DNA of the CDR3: TGTGCCAGCAGCCCGGGAGAGAACACTGAAGCTTTCTTT.

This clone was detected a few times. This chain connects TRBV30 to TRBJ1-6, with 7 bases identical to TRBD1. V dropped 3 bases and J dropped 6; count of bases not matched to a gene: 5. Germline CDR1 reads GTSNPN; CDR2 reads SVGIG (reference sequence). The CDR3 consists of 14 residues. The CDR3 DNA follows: TGTGCCTGGAGACAGGGGACCCGTAATTCACCCCTCCACTTT. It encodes CAWRQGTRNSPLHF.

Here the CDR3 reads CASRGPGEGYTF. CDR3 in DNA: TGTGCCAGCAGAGGACCCGGGGAGGGCTACACCTTC. The chain links TRBV6-5 to TRBJ1-2; D is uncertain. CDR1 is MNHEY and CDR2 is SVGAGI in the germline V gene. V was cut by 6 bases and J by 8 bases, with 13 bases left in between. This CDR3 region has 12 residues.

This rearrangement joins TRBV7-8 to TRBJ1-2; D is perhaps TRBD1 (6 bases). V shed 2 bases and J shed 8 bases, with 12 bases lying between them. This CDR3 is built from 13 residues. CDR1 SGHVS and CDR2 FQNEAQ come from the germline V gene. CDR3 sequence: CASSLKQGLGYTF. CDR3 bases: TGTGCCAGCAGCTTAAAACAGGGCCTGGGCTACACCTTC. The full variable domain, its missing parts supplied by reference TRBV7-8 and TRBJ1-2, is GAGVSQSPRYKVAKRGQDVALRCDPISGHVSLFWYQQALGQGPEFLTYFQNEAQLDKSGLPSDRFFAERPEGSVSTLKIQRTQQEDSAVYLCASSLKQGLGYTFGSGTRLTVV.

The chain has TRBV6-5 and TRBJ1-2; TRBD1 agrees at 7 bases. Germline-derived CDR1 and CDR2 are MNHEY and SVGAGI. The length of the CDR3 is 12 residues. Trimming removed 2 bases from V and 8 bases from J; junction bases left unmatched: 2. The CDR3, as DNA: TGTGCCAGCAGTTACGACAGGGTGGGCTACACCTTC. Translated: CASSYDRVGYTF.

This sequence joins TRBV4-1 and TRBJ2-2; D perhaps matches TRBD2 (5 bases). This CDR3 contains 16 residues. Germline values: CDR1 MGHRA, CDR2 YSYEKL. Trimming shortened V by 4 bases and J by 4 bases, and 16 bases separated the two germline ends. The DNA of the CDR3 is TGCGCCAGCAGCCGTCCGGAGAGCGCGGGCACCGGGGAGCTGTTTTTT. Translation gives CASSRPESAGTGELFF.

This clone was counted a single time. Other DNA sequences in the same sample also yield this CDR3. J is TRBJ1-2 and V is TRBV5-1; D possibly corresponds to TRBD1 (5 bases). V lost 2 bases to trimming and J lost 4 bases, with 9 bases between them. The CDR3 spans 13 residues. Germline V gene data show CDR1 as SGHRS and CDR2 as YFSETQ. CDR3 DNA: TGCGCCAGCAGCTTTGACAGCCTCTATGGCTACACCTTC. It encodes CASSFDSLYGYTF.

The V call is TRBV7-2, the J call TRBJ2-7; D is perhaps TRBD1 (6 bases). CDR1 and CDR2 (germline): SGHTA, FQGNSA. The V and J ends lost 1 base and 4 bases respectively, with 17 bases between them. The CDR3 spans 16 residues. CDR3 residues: CASSLVWARGAYEQYF. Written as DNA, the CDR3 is TGTGCCAGCAGCTTAGTGTGGGCCAGGGGCGCGTACGAGCAGTACTTC.

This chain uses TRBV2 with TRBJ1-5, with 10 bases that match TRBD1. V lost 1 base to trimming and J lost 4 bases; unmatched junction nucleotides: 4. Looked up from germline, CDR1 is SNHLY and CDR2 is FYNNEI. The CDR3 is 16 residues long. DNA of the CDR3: TGTGCCAGCAGTGAAGGGGGACAGGGGAGGAATCAGCCCCAGCATTTT. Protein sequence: CASSEGGQGRNQPQHF. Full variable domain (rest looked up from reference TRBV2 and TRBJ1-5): EPEVTQTPSHQVTQMGQEVILRCVPISNHLYFYWYRQILGQKVEFLVSFYNNEISEKSEIFDDQFSVERPDGSNFTLKIRSTKLEDSAMYFCASSEGGQGRNQPQHFGDGTRLSIL.

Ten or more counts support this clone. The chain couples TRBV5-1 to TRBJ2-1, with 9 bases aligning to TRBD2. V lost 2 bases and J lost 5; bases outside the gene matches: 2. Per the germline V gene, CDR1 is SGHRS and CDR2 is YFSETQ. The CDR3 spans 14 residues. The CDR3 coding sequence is TGCGCCAGCAGCTTCCGCGGGGGGGACAATGAGCAGTTCTTC. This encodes CASSFRGGDNEQFF.

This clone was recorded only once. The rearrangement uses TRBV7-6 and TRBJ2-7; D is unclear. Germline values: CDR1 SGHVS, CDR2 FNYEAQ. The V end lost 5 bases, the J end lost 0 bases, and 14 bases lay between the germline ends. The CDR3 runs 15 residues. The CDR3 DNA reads TGTGCCAGCAGCGCTATCAGAGGTGCCTCCTACGAGCAGTACTTC. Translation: CASSAIRGASYEQYF.

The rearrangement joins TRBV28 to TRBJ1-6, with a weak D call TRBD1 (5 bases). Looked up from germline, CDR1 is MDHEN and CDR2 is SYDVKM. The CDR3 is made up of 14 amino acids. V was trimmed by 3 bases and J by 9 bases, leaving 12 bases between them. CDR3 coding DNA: TGTGCCAGCAGTTTGGGGGGAAGACTTTCACCCCTCCACTTT. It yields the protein CASSLGGRLSPLHF.

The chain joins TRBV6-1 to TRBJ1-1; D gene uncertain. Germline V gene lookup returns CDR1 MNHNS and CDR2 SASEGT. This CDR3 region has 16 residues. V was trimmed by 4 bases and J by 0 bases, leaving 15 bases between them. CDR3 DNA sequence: TGTGCCAGCAGTGTTTCCGGAGCGCTACTGAACACTGAAGCTTTCTTT. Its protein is CASSVSGALLNTEAFF.

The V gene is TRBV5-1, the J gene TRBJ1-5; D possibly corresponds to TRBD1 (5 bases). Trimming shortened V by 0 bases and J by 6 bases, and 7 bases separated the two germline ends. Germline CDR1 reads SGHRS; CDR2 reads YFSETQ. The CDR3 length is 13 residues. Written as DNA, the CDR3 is TGCGCCAGCAGCTTGGCCGGGGGTCAGCCCCAGCATTTT. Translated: CASSLAGGQPQHF.

The CDR3 loop is CASSSIQGDNTEAFF. CDR3 DNA sequence: TGTGCCAGCAGCTCTATCCAGGGCGATAACACTGAAGCTTTCTTT. This chain uses TRBV27 with TRBJ1-1; D perhaps matches TRBD1 (5 bases). The CDR3 totals 15 residues. V lost 6 bases and J lost 2, with 16 bases in between. CDR1 is MNHEY, CDR2 SMNVEV, per germline (reference sequence).